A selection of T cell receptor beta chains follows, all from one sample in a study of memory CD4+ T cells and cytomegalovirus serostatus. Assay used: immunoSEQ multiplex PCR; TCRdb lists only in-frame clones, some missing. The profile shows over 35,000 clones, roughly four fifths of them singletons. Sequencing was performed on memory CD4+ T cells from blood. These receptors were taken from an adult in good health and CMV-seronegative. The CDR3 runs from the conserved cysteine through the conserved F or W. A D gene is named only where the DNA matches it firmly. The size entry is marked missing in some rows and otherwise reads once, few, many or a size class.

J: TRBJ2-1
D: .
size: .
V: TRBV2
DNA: TGTGCCAGCAGGGGTCCGCGGATGGGGGGCTCCTACAATGAGCAGTTCTTC
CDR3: CASRGPRMGGSYNEQFF

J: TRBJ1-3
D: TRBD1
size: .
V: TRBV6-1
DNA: TGTGCCAGCAGTGAAACCTCACCCGGACAGGGGATTGGAAACACCATATATTTT
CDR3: CASSETSPGQGIGNTIYF

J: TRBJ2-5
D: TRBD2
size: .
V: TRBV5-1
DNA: TGCGCCAGCAGCATACTAGCGGGGCTTGAAGAGACCCAGTACTTC
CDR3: CASSILAGLEETQYF

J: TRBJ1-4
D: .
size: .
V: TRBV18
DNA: TGTGCCAGCTCACCGGAACAGGCGCTTAATGAAAAACTGTTTTTT
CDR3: CASSPEQALNEKLFF

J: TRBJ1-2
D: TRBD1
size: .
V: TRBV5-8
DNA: TGTGCCAGCAGCTTGGGACAGGGGGCTAACTATGGCTACACCTTC
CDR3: CASSLGQGANYGYTF

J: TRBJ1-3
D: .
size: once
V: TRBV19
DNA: TGTGCCAGTAATGGACTCTCTGGAAACACCATATATTTT
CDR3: CASNGLSGNTIYF

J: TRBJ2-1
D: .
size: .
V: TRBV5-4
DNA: TGTGCCAGCAGCTTGGACAGGGTAGGGTCTGAGCAGTTCTTC
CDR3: CASSLDRVGSEQFF

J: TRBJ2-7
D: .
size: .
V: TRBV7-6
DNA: TGTGCCAGCAGACATGGACGGGTTACCTACGAGCAGTACTTC
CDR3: CASRHGRVTYEQYF

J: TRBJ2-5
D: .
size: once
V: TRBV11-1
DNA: TGTGCCAGCAGGCCGGGATACTTC
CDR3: CASRPGYF

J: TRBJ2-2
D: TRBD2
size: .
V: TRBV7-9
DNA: TGTGCCAGCGCATTCGGACTAGGGGACACCGGGGAGCTGTTTTTT
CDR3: CASAFGLGDTGELFF

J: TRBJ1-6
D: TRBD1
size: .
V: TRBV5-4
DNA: TGTGCCAGCAGCTTGTTCCAGGGGGCTTCACCCCTCCACTTT
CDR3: CASSLFQGASPLHF

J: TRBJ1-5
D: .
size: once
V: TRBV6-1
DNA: TGTGCCAGCTTACTAACAGGGCCAGATCAGCCCCAGCATTTT
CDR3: CASLLTGPDQPQHF

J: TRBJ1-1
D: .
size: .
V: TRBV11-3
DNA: TGTGCCAGCAGCTTAGCACGGGGGACTAAGATGAACACTGAAGCTTTCTTT
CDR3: CASSLARGTKMNTEAFF

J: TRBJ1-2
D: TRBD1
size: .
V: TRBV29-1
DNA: TGCAGCGTTGAAGAAGGGACAGGGTTTTATGGCTACACCTTC
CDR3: CSVEEGTGFYGYTF

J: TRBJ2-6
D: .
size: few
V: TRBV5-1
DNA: TGCGCCAGCGGGGCCCAGAGCTCTGGGGCCAACGTCCTGACTTTC
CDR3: CASGAQSSGANVLTF

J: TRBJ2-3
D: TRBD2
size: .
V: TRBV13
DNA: TGTGCCAGCAGCTTAAGTTCTGGAGGGAGGGGCGGTGTAGGAGATACGCAGTATTTT
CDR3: CASSLSSGGRGGVGDTQYF

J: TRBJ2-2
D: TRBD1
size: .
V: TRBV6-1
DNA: TGTGCCAGCAGTGAACCGGGACAGGGTTTTGGGGAGCTGTTTTTT
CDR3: CASSEPGQGFGELFF

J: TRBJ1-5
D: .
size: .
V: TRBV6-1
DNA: TGTGCCAGCAGTGAAGCTGGGGGCAATCAGCCCCAGCATTTT
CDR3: CASSEAGGNQPQHF

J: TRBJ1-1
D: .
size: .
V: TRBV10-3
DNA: TGTGCCATCAGTAAAGGGACGACTTTGAACACTGAAGCTTTCTTT
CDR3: CAISKGTTLNTEAFF

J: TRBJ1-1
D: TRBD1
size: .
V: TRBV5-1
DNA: TGCGCCAGCAGCTTGGATGGGACAGGTTATGCTGAAGCTTTCTTT
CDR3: CASSLDGTGYAEAFF

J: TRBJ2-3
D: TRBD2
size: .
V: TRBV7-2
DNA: TGTGCCAGCAGCCGCAACCGGGAGGGTGCAGATACGCAGTATTTT
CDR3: CASSRNREGADTQYF

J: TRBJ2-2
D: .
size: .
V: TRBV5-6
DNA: TGTGCCAGCAGCTTGGTTTCGGGCAGCACCGGGGAGCTGTTTTTT
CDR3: CASSLVSGSTGELFF

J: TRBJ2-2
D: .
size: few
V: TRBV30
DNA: TGTGCTCTATCGCCCGGGGAGCTGTTTTTT
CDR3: CALSPGELFF

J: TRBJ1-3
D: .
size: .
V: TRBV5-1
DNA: TGCGCCAGCAGCTTCGGAGACTCTGGAAACACCATATATTTT
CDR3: CASSFGDSGNTIYF

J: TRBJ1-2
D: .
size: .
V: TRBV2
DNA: TGTGCCAGCAGTGAGAATGGGGATGGCTACACCTTC
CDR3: CASSENGDGYTF

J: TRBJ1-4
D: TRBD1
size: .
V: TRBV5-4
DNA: TGTGCCAGCAGCACGAGACAGGGGGCGTATGAAAAACTGTTTTTT
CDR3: CASSTRQGAYEKLFF

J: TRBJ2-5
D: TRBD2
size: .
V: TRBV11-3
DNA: TGTGCCAGCAGCTTAGATCGGGGGGGGCTGGTCCCACAGTACTTC
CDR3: CASSLDRGGLVPQYF

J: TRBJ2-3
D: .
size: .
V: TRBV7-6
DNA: TGTGCCAGCAGCCGGACTGGTAGCACAGATACGCAGTATTTT
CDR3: CASSRTGSTDTQYF

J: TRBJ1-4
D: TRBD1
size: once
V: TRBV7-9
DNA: TGTGCCAGCAGCCCGGGACAGGGAACTAATGAAAAACTGTTTTTT
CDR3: CASSPGQGTNEKLFF

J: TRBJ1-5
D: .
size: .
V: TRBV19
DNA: TGTGCCAGTAGTATACTAGAGGAAGCAAAAGATCAGCCCCAGCATTTT
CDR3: CASSILEEAKDQPQHF

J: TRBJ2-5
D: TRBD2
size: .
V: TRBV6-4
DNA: TGTGCCAGCAGTGACTACGCGGGACTAGCGGGGGCCCTTAGGGGAGAGACCCAGTACTTC
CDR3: CASSDYAGLAGALRGETQYF

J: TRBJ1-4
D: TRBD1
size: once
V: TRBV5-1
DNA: TGCGCCAGCAGATATACAGGGGAAGGCGAAAAACTGTTTTTT
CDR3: CASRYTGEGEKLFF

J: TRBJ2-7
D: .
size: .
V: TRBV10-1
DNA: TGCGCCAGCAGTGAATCCGGAACATACGAGCAGTACTTC
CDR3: CASSESGTYEQYF

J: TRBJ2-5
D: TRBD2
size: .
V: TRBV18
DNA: TGTGCCAGCTCGTTTACTAGCGCGGCGACCCAGTACTTC
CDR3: CASSFTSAATQYF

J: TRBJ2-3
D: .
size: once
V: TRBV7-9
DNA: TGTGCCAGCAGCTTAGGACAGTCTAGCACAGATACGCAGTATTTT
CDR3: CASSLGQSSTDTQYF

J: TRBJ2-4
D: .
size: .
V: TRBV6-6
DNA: TGTGCCAGCAGACACAGGGATGGAGGGGAGTACTTC
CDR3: CASRHRDGGEYF

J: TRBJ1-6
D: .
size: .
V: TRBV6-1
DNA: TGTGCCAGCAGTGACGACGGCGGTGGGGCACCCCTCCACTTT
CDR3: CASSDDGGGAPLHF